The 27 T cell receptor beta chains presented below share a single source sample, sequenced in a study of OX40 agonist ivuxolimab in advanced cancers. Clones were read by immunoSEQ multiplex PCR, and TCRdb kept only the in-frame ones, dropping some. Altogether 50,000 to 65,000 clones are present, less than 90% being singletons, with the ten largest covering approximately 0.78%. Sequenced here: CD4+ or CD8+ T cells sorted from blood, sampled in a trial of the OX40 agonist ivuxolimab. These receptors were obtained from an adult with an advanced solid tumor such as melanoma, head and neck, liver or kidney cancer.

With respect to this clone: Its ends do not fully match the called genes, so a read error is possible. V is TRBV19 and J is TRBJ1-1; D possibly corresponds to TRBD1 (5 bases). The CDR3 loop spans 15 amino acids. Per the germline V gene, CDR1 is LNHDA and CDR2 is SQIVND (reference sequence). CDR3 loop: CANSLSGHLNTEAFF. The CDR3 bases are TGTGCCAATAGTCTCTCCGGACACCTGAACACTGAAGCTTTCTTT.

The CDR3 DNA follows: TGTGCCAGCAGTTTAAGGGGCAGGGGGAGCGTGACCCAGTACTTC. This gives the protein CASSLRGRGSVTQYF. The chain joins TRBV28 to TRBJ2-5; 7 bases are a match to TRBD1. There are 15 residues in the CDR3. J was trimmed by 7 bases and V by 2 bases; bases with no gene match: 10. The germline CDR1 and CDR2 sequences are MDHEN and SYDVKM. Using reference TRBV28 and TRBJ2-5 for the parts outside the CDR3, the full variable domain is DVKVTQSSRYLVKRTGEKVFLECVQDMDHENMFWYRQDPGLGLRLIYFSYDVKMKEKGDIPEGYSVSREKKERFSLILESASTNQTSMYLCASSLRGRGSVTQYFGPGTRLLVL.

This chain joins TRBV2 and TRBJ1-1, with D perhaps TRBD1 (5 bases). Germline assignment: CDR1 SNHLY and CDR2 FYNNEI. CDR3 length: 13 residues. With 2 bases removed from V and 4 bases from J, the gap between germline ends came to 8 bases. The CDR3 coding sequence is TGTGCCAGCAGTGAAAGAGGGGCCACTGAAGCTTTCTTT. Translating it yields CASSERGATEAFF.

This clone was seen a single time. This rearrangement joins TRBV9 to TRBJ1-1; TRBD1 agrees at 7 bases. J lost 4 bases, V lost 4 bases, and 10 bases had no gene match. Germline lookup yields CDR1 SGDLS and CDR2 YYNGEE. The length of the CDR3 is 15 residues. This chain's CDR3 is CASSRGDRVITEAFF. In DNA, the CDR3 is TGTGCCAGCAGCCGGGGAGACAGGGTGATCACTGAAGCTTTCTTT.

This clone was seen only once. Different DNA sequences within this sample yield the same CDR3. The rearrangement joins TRBV5-6 to TRBJ2-7; TRBD1 might be the D (5 bases). This CDR3 has 11 residues. Per the germline V gene, CDR1 is SGHDT and CDR2 is YYEEEE. Trimming removed 2 bases from V and 6 bases from J, with 6 bases in between. CDR3 nucleotide sequence: TGTGCCAGCAGCTTTAGGGGCGAGCAGTACTTC. Translating it yields CASSFRGEQYF.

This clone appeared once. This chain joins TRBV7-9 and TRBJ2-3; 8 bases agree with TRBD2. Trimming cost V 3 bases and J 1 base; bases outside gene matches: 0. The CDR3 covers 14 residues. The germline gives CDR1 SEHNR, CDR2 FQNEAQ (reference sequence). The CDR3 loop is CASSFSGGTDTQYF. The DNA of the CDR3 is TGTGCCAGCAGCTTTAGCGGGGGCACAGATACGCAGTATTTT.

V usage is TRBV28 and J usage is TRBJ1-2, with D unresolved. Per the germline V gene, CDR1 is MDHEN and CDR2 is SYDVKM. V lost 2 bases to trimming and J lost 8 bases, with 9 bases between them. The length of the CDR3 is 12 residues. CDR3 coding DNA: TGTGCCAGCAGTTTAGGGGTGGGAGGCTACACCTTC. This codes for CASSLGVGGYTF.

This chain joins TRBV5-8 and TRBJ1-1; the D is unclear. The CDR3 is 16 residues long. Germline CDR1 is SGHTS and CDR2 is YDEGEE. The V end lost 0 bases, the J end lost 0 bases, and 12 bases lay between the germline ends. CDR3 coding DNA: TGTGCCAGCAGCTTGGGGCAGGTTGCCATGAACACTGAAGCTTTCTTT. Encoded protein: CASSLGQVAMNTEAFF.

The J gene is TRBJ1-4, the V gene TRBV7-9; tentatively, D is TRBD1 (5 bases). V was cut by 2 bases and J by 8 bases, with 12 bases left in between. CDR1 is SEHNR and CDR2 is FQNEAQ in the germline V gene (reference sequence). This CDR3 region has 14 residues. This chain's CDR3 is CASSLTGGDEKLFF. Here the CDR3 DNA reads TGTGCCAGCAGCTTAACCGGGGGTGACGAAAAACTGTTTTTT. Variable domain in full (rest from reference TRBV7-9 and TRBJ1-4): DTGVSQNPRHKITKRGQNVTFRCDPISEHNRLYWYRQTLGQGPEFLTYFQNEAQLEKSRLLSDRFSAERPKGSFSTLEIQRTEQGDSAMYLCASSLTGGDEKLFFGSGTQLSVL.

The CDR3 DNA is TGTGCCAGCAGCCCACTAGCGGGAGGGCGGGATGAGCAGTTCTTC. This translates into CASSPLAGGRDEQFF. The rearrangement joins TRBV11-2 to TRBJ2-1; TRBD2 aligns across 13 bases. V lost 5 bases, J lost 8 bases, and 6 bases stayed unmatched. The CDR3 is made up of 15 amino acids. CDR1 is SGHAT, CDR2 FQNNGV, per germline.

The rearrangement uses TRBV11-2 and TRBJ1-1, with D possibly matching TRBD1 (6 bases). This CDR3 comprises 17 residues. Trimming took 5 bases from V and 3 from J, leaving 22 bases between them. Germline V lookup: CDR1 SGHAT, CDR2 FQNNGV. The CDR3 region has the DNA TGTGCCAGCAGCCCCTACCGTCGTCGGGGGCGAGACACTGAAGCTTTCTTT. This gives the protein CASSPYRRRGRDTEAFF.

The J gene is TRBJ1-4, the V gene TRBV19; D perhaps matches TRBD1 (6 bases). This CDR3 is built from 13 residues. The V gene's germline CDR1 is LNHDA and CDR2 SQIVND (reference sequence). The ends were cut back, 8 bases at V and 8 bases at J, with 15 bases in the middle. The CDR3 DNA reads as TGTGCCAGTGGCATACAGGGAAACGAAAAACTGTTTTTT. This translates into CASGIQGNEKLFF.

The chain has TRBV6-5 and TRBJ2-3; TRBD2 might be the D (6 bases). V was shortened by 5 bases and J by 5 bases, with 17 bases between the two germline ends. CDR1 and CDR2 (germline): MNHEY, SVGAGI. The CDR3 has 15 residues. CDR3 sequence (DNA): TGTGCCAGCAGTCTCGGGGGTATAGGCTTAGATACGCAGTATTTT. Its translation is CASSLGGIGLDTQYF.

The CDR3 spells CASIYSDRENTEAFF. CDR3 nucleotide sequence: TGTGCCAGTATCTATTCGGACAGGGAAAACACTGAAGCTTTCTTT. The chain links TRBV19 to TRBJ1-1; 8 positions agree with TRBD1. The V and J ends lost 7 bases and 2 bases, in that order; junction bases with no gene match: 9. The CDR3 length is 15 residues. CDR1 is LNHDA, CDR2 SQIVND, per germline (reference sequence).

The chain carries TRBV27 and TRBJ1-1; D not certain. CDR1 and CDR2 (germline): MNHEY, SMNVEV (reference sequence). Trimming cost V 0 bases and J 3 bases, with 11 bases left between them. This CDR3 contains 15 residues. The CDR3 DNA is TGTGCCAGCAGTTTATCCCCGGGTGGGTACACTGAAGCTTTCTTT. Amino acid sequence: CASSLSPGGYTEAFF.

The V and J genes are TRBV11-2 and TRBJ2-3, with no clear D. Germline V CDR1 and CDR2: SGHAT, FQNNGV. The CDR3 is 15 residues long. The ends were cut back, 5 bases at V and 0 bases at J, with 12 bases in the middle. CDR3 in DNA: TGTGCCAGCAGCCCTATCCCCTTTAGCACAGATACGCAGTATTTT. This translates into CASSPIPFSTDTQYF.

A single count supports this clone. J is TRBJ2-7 and V is TRBV27; 13 nucleotides line up with TRBD2. The CDR3 consists of 15 residues. Unmatched junction bases numbered 9, after V lost 7 bases and J lost 6 bases. Per the germline V gene, CDR1 is MNHEY and CDR2 is SMNVEV (reference sequence). The CDR3 DNA follows: TGTGCCAGCACCATCCTGGGACTAGCGGGGTCCGAGCAGTACTTC. Translated, it gives CASTILGLAGSEQYF.

The chain combines TRBV6-5 with TRBJ2-2; 7 bases line up with TRBD2. The V segment lost 2 bases and the J segment 2 bases; nucleotides outside the gene matches: 5. CDR1 and CDR2 (germline): MNHEY, SVGAGI. The CDR3 runs 16 residues. CDR3: CASSYAGGGNTGELFF. The CDR3 DNA reads as TGTGCCAGCAGTTACGCGGGCGGGGGAAACACCGGGGAGCTGTTTTTT.

The chain joins TRBV9 to TRBJ2-3; D remains unclear. The length of the CDR3 is 15 residues. The germline V gene encodes CDR1 SGDLS and CDR2 YYNGEE. Deletions cut 0 bases from V and 0 bases from J, with 8 bases between. The DNA for the CDR3 is TGTGCCAGCAGCGTAGTCGGTGCTAGCACAGATACGCAGTATTTT. Protein sequence: CASSVVGASTDTQYF. Combining the CDR3 with reference TRBV9 and TRBJ2-3 gives the whole variable domain DSGVTQTPKHLITATGQRVTLRCSPRSGDLSVYWYQQSLDQGLQFLIQYYNGEERAKGNILERFSAQQFPDLHSELNLSSLELGDSALYFCASSVVGASTDTQYFGPGTRLTVL.

V is TRBV2 and J is TRBJ1-1; D is undetermined. In germline, CDR1 is SNHLY, CDR2 FYNNEI. With 7 bases removed from V and 0 bases from J, the gap between germline ends came to 6 bases. This CDR3 is built from 12 residues. The CDR3 loop reads CASTEVNTEAFF. The CDR3 DNA follows: TGTGCCAGCACAGAGGTGAACACTGAAGCTTTCTTT. The full variable domain, with the rest looked up from reference TRBV2 and TRBJ1-1, is EPEVTQTPSHQVTQMGQEVILRCVPISNHLYFYWYRQILGQKVEFLVSFYNNEISEKSEIFDDQFSVERPDGSNFTLKIRSTKLEDSAMYFCASTEVNTEAFFGQGTRLTVV.

As for this clone: Relative to the germline gene, one junction end is altered; a read error may explain this. J is TRBJ2-3 and V is TRBV6-1; TRBD2 matches at 12 bases. Germline V gene lookup returns CDR1 MNHNS and CDR2 SASEGT. The CDR3 runs 13 residues. The CDR3 coding sequence is TGTGCCAGCAGTGGGTCTAGCGGGAGGGCCGTCCTTTTT. This gives the protein CASSGSSGRAVLF.

A remark on this clone: The identical CDR3 is also encoded by other nucleotide sequences in the sample. This rearrangement joins TRBV29-1 to TRBJ1-1; weak D call: TRBD1 (5 bases). The germline CDR1 and CDR2 sequences are SQVTM and ANQGSEA. Trimming removed 3 bases from V and 4 bases from J, with 18 bases in between. This CDR3 is built from 15 residues. The CDR3 is CSVEGGRRVLTEAFF. The CDR3 DNA reads as TGCAGCGTTGAGGGGGGACGACGAGTCCTCACTGAAGCTTTCTTT.

V and J are TRBV2 and TRBJ1-2, with no clear D. Trimming took off 6 bases at V and 1 base at J, with 15 bases between the two ends. The germline V gene encodes CDR1 SNHLY and CDR2 FYNNEI. The CDR3 has 15 amino acids. The CDR3 here is CASSGGSDGNYGYTF. DNA of the CDR3: TGTGCCAGCAGCGGTGGCTCTGATGGTAACTATGGCTACACCTTC. The full variable domain, with the rest looked up from reference TRBV2 and TRBJ1-2, is EPEVTQTPSHQVTQMGQEVILRCVPISNHLYFYWYRQILGQKVEFLVSFYNNEISEKSEIFDDQFSVERPDGSNFTLKIRSTKLEDSAMYFCASSGGSDGNYGYTFGSGTRLTVV.

The chain joins TRBV4-1 to TRBJ1-4, with 7 bases identical to TRBD1. This CDR3 comprises 18 residues. V lost 2 bases and J lost 0; bases outside the gene matches: 9. CDR1 is MGHRA and CDR2 is YSYEKL in the germline V gene. For the CDR3, the DNA is TGCGCCAGCAGCCAAACTCCGGACAGGACTGCAACTAATGAAAAACTGTTTTTT. This gives the protein CASSQTPDRTATNEKLFF.

CDR3 loop: CASRPESYEQYF. The CDR3, as DNA: TGTGCCAGCAGGCCCGAGTCCTACGAGCAGTACTTC. The rearrangement uses TRBV6-5 and TRBJ2-7; D gene ambiguous. CDR3 length: 12 residues. CDR1 MNHEY and CDR2 SVGAGI come from the germline V gene. V lost 6 bases to trimming and J lost 1 base, with 7 bases between them.

The chain couples TRBV29-1 to TRBJ2-1; TRBD2 matches at 10 bases. The V gene's germline CDR1 is SQVTM and CDR2 ANQGSEA. V trimming: 5 bases; J trimming: 5 bases; junction bases outside the gene matches: 9. This CDR3 has 15 residues. Here the CDR3 reads CSVRPSGRAHNEQFF. CDR3 in DNA: TGCAGCGTTCGCCCCAGCGGGAGGGCCCACAATGAGCAGTTCTTC.

This clone was detected a few times. This sequence joins TRBV27 and TRBJ1-5; D call uncertain. CDR3 size: 14 residues. The V gene's germline CDR1 is MNHEY and CDR2 SMNVEV (reference sequence). V lost 4 bases and J lost 11, with 18 bases in between. In nucleotides, the CDR3 is TGTGCCAGCAGTTCCCGACAAAGCCTTTCGTCCCAGCATTTT. Encoded protein: CASSSRQSLSSQHF.